This TCR beta chain is drawn from a study of OX40 agonist ivuxolimab in advanced cancers. The study, taken as a whole, reports: There were, on average, more expanded clones in CD8+ T cells than in CD4+. In the 0.1-3.0 mg/kg groups, partial responders showed among the lowest expansion.

Germline V CDR1 and CDR2: SNHLY, FYNNEI. The length of the CDR3 is 13 residues. Trimming stripped 7 bases from V and 1 base from J, with 11 bases between. Repertoires were generated with immunoSEQ multiplex PCR, while TCRdb's copy carries only in-frame clones and drops some. The repertoire consists of roughly 60,000 clones, with about 81% occurring once and the leading ten covering 2% to 2.5%. This clone showed up just once. Its antigen is currently unknown. This sample comprised CD4+ or CD8+ T cells sorted from blood, obtained in a trial of the OX40 agonist ivuxolimab. This chain uses TRBV2 with TRBJ2-7; no reliable D call. The TCR sequence derives from an adult with an advanced solid tumor such as melanoma, head and neck, liver or kidney cancer. The CDR3 nucleotides are TGTGCCAGCATTACCCTCGCATCCTACGAGCAGTACTTC. The encoded protein is CASITLASYEQYF.